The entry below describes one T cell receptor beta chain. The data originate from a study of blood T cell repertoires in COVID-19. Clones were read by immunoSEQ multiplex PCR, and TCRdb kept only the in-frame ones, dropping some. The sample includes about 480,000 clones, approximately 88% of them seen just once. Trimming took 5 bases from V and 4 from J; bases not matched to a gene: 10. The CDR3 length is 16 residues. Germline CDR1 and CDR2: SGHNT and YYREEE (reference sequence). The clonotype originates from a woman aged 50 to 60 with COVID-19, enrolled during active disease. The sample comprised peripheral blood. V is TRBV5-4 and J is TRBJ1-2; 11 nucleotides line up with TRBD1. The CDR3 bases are TGTGCCAGCAGTTCCGGACAGGGGGCGCTTGGCTATGGCTACACCTTC. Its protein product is CASSSGQGALGYGYTF.